One sample yielded the 12 T cell receptor beta chains listed below, sequenced in a study of blood T cell repertoires in COVID-19. The repertoire was sequenced with immunoSEQ multiplex PCR; TCRdb's copy has only in-frame clones and lacks some. Counted here are tens of thousands of clones, around 90% occurring once; the ten biggest clones make up around 17%. Sequenced sample: peripheral blood. Source of these receptors: a woman aged 55-69 years with COVID-19, enrolled during active disease.

Worth noting for this clone: The junction departs from germline at one end; a sequencing error may be responsible. The J gene is TRBJ1-4, the V gene TRBV3-1 (or the pseudogene TRBV3-2); 7 nucleotides agree with TRBD1. The CDR3 covers 11 residues. Germline-derived CDR1 and CDR2 are LGHDT and YNNKEL (reference sequence). In nucleotides, the CDR3 is TGTGCCAGCAGCCATGGGGACAGAATGATTTTT. Translated, it gives CASSHGDRMIF.

The CDR3 here is CASSPGTGGPYEQYF. CDR3 coding DNA: TGTGCCAGCAGCCCCGGGACAGGGGGCCCCTACGAGCAGTACTTC. The chain is built from TRBV3-1 (or the pseudogene TRBV3-2) and TRBJ2-7; 12 bases line up with TRBD1. The CDR3 totals 15 residues. V was clipped by 4 bases and J by 2 bases; unmatched bases: 3. Per germline, CDR1 LGHDT and CDR2 YNNKEL (reference sequence).

The J gene is TRBJ1-6, the V gene TRBV15; TRBD1 matches at 8 bases. The CDR3 consists of 17 residues. CDR1 is LNHNV, CDR2 YYDKDF, per germline (reference sequence). Trimming removed 0 bases from V and 10 bases from J; junction bases left unmatched: 11. Here the CDR3 DNA reads TGTGCCACCAGCAGAGATCTACCTGCAGGGGGCGGCTCACCCCTCCACTTT. As protein: CATSRDLPAGGGSPLHF.

The gene calls are TRBV6-6 and TRBJ1-5; 12 bases align to TRBD1. Germline values: CDR1 MNHNY, CDR2 SVGAGI (reference sequence). The CDR3 is 15 amino acids. With 4 bases clipped from V and 10 bases from J, the junction kept 8 bases outside the gene matches. CDR3 nucleotide sequence: TGTGCCAGCAGTTCCGGGACAGGGGGCGGGAGACCCCAGCATTTT. The encoded protein is CASSSGTGGGRPQHF.

The J gene is TRBJ2-2, the V gene TRBV5-1; 14 bases align to TRBD2. Trimming cost V 4 bases and J 4 bases; bases outside gene matches: 3. This CDR3 contains 16 residues. The germline gives CDR1 SGHRS, CDR2 YFSETQ. The CDR3: CASSLGLAGATGELFF. In DNA form, the CDR3 reads TGCGCCAGCAGCCTGGGACTAGCGGGGGCCACCGGGGAGCTGTTTTTT.

The V and J genes are TRBV5-6 and TRBJ2-2; 7 bases are a match to TRBD1. Germline CDR1 is SGHDT and CDR2 is YYEEEE. CDR3 length: 15 amino acids. V gave up 5 bases and J gave up 2 bases; unmatched junction bases: 6. The CDR3 DNA is TGTGCCAGCAGGCCAAGGGACAGAAACACCGGGGAGCTGTTTTTT. Its translation is CASRPRDRNTGELFF.

The chain combines TRBV5-4 with TRBJ1-4; 8 bases align to TRBD1. The CDR3 has 16 residues. Germline values: CDR1 SGHNT, CDR2 YYREEE (reference sequence). V was clipped by 4 bases and J by 6 bases; unmatched bases: 11. CDR3 DNA sequence: TGTGCCAGCAGCCCCATGTCAGGGGGCCGGGATGAAAAACTGTTTTTT. It codes for CASSPMSGGRDEKLFF.

The chain combines TRBV23-1 with TRBJ2-7; TRBD1 might be the D (7 bases). TRBV23-1 is sorted into the ORF group, with uncertain function. The CDR3 runs 18 residues. V gave up 0 bases and J gave up 6 bases, with 24 bases separating them. CDR3 protein: CASSQSESRRSQGGEQYF. For the CDR3, the DNA is TGCGCCAGCAGTCAATCGGAATCCCGACGGTCGCAGGGGGGCGAGCAGTACTTC.

The CDR3 is CASSLGQGTQPQHF. The CDR3 DNA is TGTGCCAGCAGCTTAGGGCAGGGCACTCAGCCCCAGCATTTT. The genes are TRBV13 and TRBJ1-5; D might be TRBD1 (5 bases). Germline CDR1 reads PRHDT; CDR2 reads FYEKMQ (reference sequence). Trimming stripped 0 bases from V and 6 bases from J, with 9 bases between. There are 14 residues in the CDR3.

In its sample, this clone was seen once. This chain connects TRBV7-8 to TRBJ1-1; D is undetermined. The CDR3 has 15 amino acids. CDR1 SGHVS and CDR2 FQNEAQ come from the germline V gene. V lost 4 bases and J lost 1, with 13 bases in between. The CDR3 region is CASSYPQEGNTEAFF. The DNA for the CDR3 is TGTGCCAGCAGCTATCCCCAGGAGGGGAACACTGAAGCTTTCTTT.

The CDR3 protein is CAWLKGQVGYTF. The DNA of the CDR3 is TGTGCCTGGCTAAAGGGACAGGTCGGCTACACCTTC. V gene TRBV30 combines with J gene TRBJ1-2, with 8 bases lining up with TRBD1. The CDR3 contains 12 residues. Germline lookup yields CDR1 GTSNPN and CDR2 SVGIG (reference sequence). J gave up 8 bases and V 5 bases, and 7 bases lay outside the gene matches.

V usage is TRBV14 and J usage is TRBJ2-7, with TRBD1 matching 8 bases. Germline lookup yields CDR1 SGHDN and CDR2 FVKESK. The CDR3 spans 13 residues. The V gene end was trimmed by 3 bases and the J gene end by 6 bases; junction bases not matched to a gene: 4. CDR3 region: CASSQRTGREQYF. CDR3 nucleotides: TGTGCCAGCAGCCAGAGGACAGGGCGCGAGCAGTACTTC.